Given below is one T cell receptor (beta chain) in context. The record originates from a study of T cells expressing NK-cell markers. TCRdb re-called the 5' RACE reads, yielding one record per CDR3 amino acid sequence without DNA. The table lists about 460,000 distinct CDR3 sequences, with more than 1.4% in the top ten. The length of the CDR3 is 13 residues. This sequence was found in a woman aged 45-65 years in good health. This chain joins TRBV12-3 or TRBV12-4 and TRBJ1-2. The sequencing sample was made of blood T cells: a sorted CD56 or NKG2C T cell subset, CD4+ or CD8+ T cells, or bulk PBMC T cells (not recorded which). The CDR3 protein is CASSLGGEYGYTF.